A selection of T cell receptor beta chains follows, all from one sample in a study of T cell changes during pregnancy in multiple sclerosis. Only in-frame clones appear in the TCRdb table, and some are missing; sequencing was by immunoSEQ multiplex PCR. The sample has under 10,000 clones; over 80% are singletons. The source was CD8+ T cells from peripheral blood mononuclear cells, collected in the first trimester of pregnancy. All receptors derive from a female donor in good health, enrolled as a control in a pregnancy study. Each CDR3 is given with its conserved first and last residue. D genes are given only for firm matches. The size of a clone is reported for some rows only, either as once, few or many, or as a class for expanded clones.

v_call	j_call	d_call	clone_size	cdr3_nt	cdr3_aa
TRBV13	TRBJ1-1	.	.	TGTGCCAGCAGCTCGATCCGGGAGAAGAACACTGAAGCTTTCTTT	CASSSIREKNTEAFF
TRBV28	TRBJ1-2	.	few	TGTGCCAGCAGTTTATTGGGGGCCCACTATGGCTACACCTTC	CASSLLGAHYGYTF
TRBV4-1	TRBJ2-3	.	.	TGCGCCAGCAGCCAAATATTAGTGAACACAGATACGCAGTATTTT	CASSQILVNTDTQYF
TRBV28	TRBJ2-5	TRBD1	.	TGTGCCAGCAGTTCTGGGGACAGGGCCTTCGAGACCCAGTACTTC	CASSSGDRAFETQYF
TRBV6-1	TRBJ2-7	TRBD1	once	TGTGCCAGCAGTGACCGGGACAGGGGGCGTGACGAGCAGTACTTC	CASSDRDRGRDEQYF
TRBV15	TRBJ2-6	TRBD1	.	TGTGCCACCAGCAGAGAACAGGGGGCACGAGGCAGGGCGCCTGGGGCCAACGTCCTGACTTTC	CATSREQGARGRAPGANVLTF
TRBV7-2	TRBJ2-2	TRBD2	.	TGTGCCAGCAGCCTGGGACTAGCGGGAGGATCCGGGGAGCTGTTTTTT	CASSLGLAGGSGELFF
TRBV5-4	TRBJ2-3	.	.	TGTGCCAGCAGCCATAGGGTGGAGGCCTTCCCAGATACGCAGTATTTT	CASSHRVEAFPDTQYF
TRBV4-1	TRBJ2-5	TRBD2	.	TGCGCCAGCAGCCAAGATCCGGGACTAGCGGGGCTCTTTCAAGAGACCCAGTACTTC	CASSQDPGLAGLFQETQYF
TRBV6-6	TRBJ1-2	.	.	TGTGCCAGCAGTTACTCGAGCGGAGGCTACACCTTC	CASSYSSGGYTF
TRBV5-1	TRBJ2-7	TRBD2	.	TGCGCCAGCAGCGAGGGCGGGGGGTCCTACGAGCAGTACTTC	CASSEGGGSYEQYF
TRBV4-2	TRBJ1-5	.	.	TGTGCCAGCAGCCAACAGCAGGGGTTGGATCAGCCCCAGCATTTT	CASSQQQGLDQPQHF
TRBV13	TRBJ1-2	.	.	TGTGCCAGCACCGACCGGGATACTTATGGCTACACCTTC	CASTDRDTYGYTF
TRBV7-9	TRBJ2-2	.	.	TGTGCCAGCAGCCCACCAGTGGGGCCCGGGGAGCTGTTTTTT	CASSPPVGPGELFF
TRBV18	TRBJ2-1	.	.	TGTGCCAGCTCACCCCAGGAGGGTGATGGCAATGAGCAGTTCTTC	CASSPQEGDGNEQFF
TRBV9	TRBJ2-1	.	.	TGTGCCAGCAGCGTAGATGGCGGGACTCCGTGGGAGCAGTTCTTC	CASSVDGGTPWEQFF
TRBV27	TRBJ2-7	.	.	TGTGCCAGCAGTTTATCCGGGGATCACTACGAGCAGTACTTC	CASSLSGDHYEQYF
TRBV29-1	TRBJ2-1	TRBD2	.	TGCAGCTCTGGGGGGGGAAGGTACTACAATGAGCAGTTCTTC	CSSGGGRYYNEQFF
TRBV4-3	TRBJ2-1	TRBD2	.	TGCGCCAGCAGCCAAGAACGCCTAGCGGCCTACAATGAGCAGTTCTTC	CASSQERLAAYNEQFF
TRBV7-2	TRBJ1-4	.	.	TGTGCCAGCAGGGCCCCGGGTCCCTTTGAAAAACTGTTTTTT	CASRAPGPFEKLFF
TRBV11-2	TRBJ1-2	TRBD1	.	TGTGCCAGCTTTACTGGGGGCACAGGGGTAAGCTATGGCTACACCTTC	CASFTGGTGVSYGYTF
TRBV25-1	TRBJ2-7	TRBD2	.	TGTGCCAGCAGTGATCCCGGGGGGAGGAGTGCGGAGCAGTACTTC	CASSDPGGRSAEQYF
TRBV29-1	TRBJ2-1	TRBD2	.	TGCAGCGTTGAACGGCGGGAGGGTCATTGGAATGAGCAGTTCTTC	CSVERREGHWNEQFF
TRBV6-5	TRBJ2-5	TRBD1	.	TGTGCCAGCAGTTACGCGGGACAGGGGAGGGAGACCCAGTACTTC	CASSYAGQGRETQYF
TRBV6-5	TRBJ2-7	TRBD1	.	TGTGCCAGCAGTCCGGGACAGGGGAGCTACGAGCAGTACTTC	CASSPGQGSYEQYF
TRBV4-3	TRBJ1-4	.	.	TGCGCCAGCAGCCAAGACGCGGGGAGAGAGGCCGAAAAACTGTTTTTT	CASSQDAGREAEKLFF
TRBV28	TRBJ2-6	TRBD2	.	TGTGCCAGCAGCCCGGGTACGGGGGGAGGGGCCAACGTCCTGACTTTC	CASSPGTGGGANVLTF
TRBV10-2	TRBJ2-1	.	.	TGCGCCAGCAGTGCGGACAGCCCAAGCTCCTACAATGAGCAGTTCTTC	CASSADSPSSYNEQFF
TRBV30	TRBJ2-7	.	.	TGTGCCTGGTCCTCGACTCGTCCGGGAGAGGAGCAGTACTTC	CAWSSTRPGEEQYF